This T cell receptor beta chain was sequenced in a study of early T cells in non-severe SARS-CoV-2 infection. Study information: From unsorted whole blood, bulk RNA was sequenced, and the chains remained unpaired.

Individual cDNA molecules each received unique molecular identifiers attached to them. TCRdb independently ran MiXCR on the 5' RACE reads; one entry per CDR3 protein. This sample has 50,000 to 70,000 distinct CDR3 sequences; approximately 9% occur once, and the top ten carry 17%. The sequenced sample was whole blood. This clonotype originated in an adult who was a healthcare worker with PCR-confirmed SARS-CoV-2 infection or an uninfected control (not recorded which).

CDR3 sequence reads: CSAREREVGELFF. CDR3 DNA: TGCAGTGCTAGAGAAAGGGAGGTCGGGGAGCTGTTTTTT. This chain connects TRBV20-1 to TRBJ2-2; weak D call: TRBD2 (6 bases). Germline V gene sequence: CDR1 DFQATT, CDR2 SNEGSKA (reference sequence). This CDR3 spans 13 amino acids. Trimming pared 0 bases from V and 7 bases from J, leaving 9 bases between.